This is a list of T cell receptor beta chains from one sample in a study of read filtering for tumor transcriptome and immune sequencing. TCRdb independently ran MiXCR on the reads; one entry per CDR3 protein. The table shows 85,000 to 100,000 distinct CDR3 sequences, with about 22% occurring only once. What was sequenced was a population of CD138-negative cells sorted from bone marrow. Receptor source: a donor at least 40 years old with multiple myeloma. The CDR3 runs from the conserved cysteine through the conserved F or W. Fields, in order: clone size, J gene, V gene, D gene, CDR3 protein, CDR3 DNA. The D gene is left open where the match is weak. Where a row states a size, it is once, few, many or the class of an expanded clone; other rows omit it.

clone_size: many
j_call: TRBJ2-1
v_call: TRBV19
d_call: -
cdr3_aa: CASSIQGKRDEQFF
cdr3_nt: TGTGCCAGTAGTATTCAGGGGAAGAGGGATGAGCAGTTCTTC

clone_size: few
j_call: TRBJ1-5
v_call: TRBV3-1
d_call: -
cdr3_aa: CASSQEGGEEQPQHF
cdr3_nt: TGTGCCAGCAGCCAAGAAGGGGGTGAAGAGCAGCCCCAGCATTTT

clone_size: many
j_call: TRBJ1-1
v_call: TRBV6-1
d_call: TRBD1
cdr3_aa: CASTRGFAFF
cdr3_nt: TGTGCCAGCACCAGGGGGTTTGCTTTCTTT

clone_size: -
j_call: TRBJ1-5
v_call: TRBV10-3
d_call: -
cdr3_aa: CATGWGPNQPQHF
cdr3_nt: TGTGCCACCGGCTGGGGCCCCAATCAGCCCCAGCATTTT

clone_size: -
j_call: TRBJ2-5
v_call: TRBV28
d_call: -
cdr3_aa: CASSLMGAGETQYF
cdr3_nt: TGTGCCAGCAGTTTAATGGGGGCCGGCGAGACCCAGTACTTC

clone_size: -
j_call: TRBJ2-3
v_call: TRBV14
d_call: -
cdr3_aa: CASSQVYGLTDTQYF
cdr3_nt: TGTGCCAGCAGCCAAGTATACGGGCTGACAGATACGCAGTATTTT

clone_size: few
j_call: TRBJ1-1
v_call: TRBV6-5
d_call: -
cdr3_aa: CASSSRGGRSTEAFF
cdr3_nt: TGTGCCAGCAGCTCCCGGGGGGGGCGGTCCACTGAAGCTTTCTTT

clone_size: many
j_call: TRBJ1-2
v_call: TRBV18
d_call: -
cdr3_aa: CASSPQDPILEGYTF
cdr3_nt: TGTGCCAGCTCACCCCAGGACCCCATTCTGGAGGGCTACACCTTC

clone_size: -
j_call: TRBJ1-3
v_call: TRBV5-1
d_call: TRBD1
cdr3_aa: CASSVGGASGNTIYF
cdr3_nt: TGCGCCAGCAGCGTAGGGGGCGCTTCTGGAAACACCATATATTTT

clone_size: few
j_call: TRBJ2-5
v_call: TRBV18
d_call: TRBD1
cdr3_aa: CASSPGTGGKETQYF
cdr3_nt: TGTGCCAGCTCACCCGGGACAGGGGGAAAAGAGACCCAGTACTTC

clone_size: many
j_call: TRBJ2-2
v_call: TRBV9
d_call: -
cdr3_aa: CASSQRGSVGELFF
cdr3_nt: TGTGCCAGCAGCCAACGAGGTTCGGTCGGGGAGCTGTTTTTT

clone_size: many
j_call: TRBJ2-1
v_call: TRBV9
d_call: -
cdr3_aa: CASSQSGYNEQFF
cdr3_nt: TGTGCCAGCAGCCAGTCAGGGTACAATGAGCAGTTCTTC

clone_size: -
j_call: TRBJ1-1
v_call: TRBV12-3/TRBV12-4
d_call: TRBD1
cdr3_aa: CASGTGAGLTEAFF
cdr3_nt: TGTGCCAGCGGAACAGGGGCAGGCTTAACTGAAGCTTTCTTT

clone_size: -
j_call: TRBJ2-7
v_call: TRBV14
d_call: -
cdr3_aa: CASSQARSYVQYF
cdr3_nt: TGTGCCAGCAGCCAAGCTAGATCATACGTGCAGTACTTC

clone_size: many
j_call: TRBJ1-4
v_call: TRBV5-1
d_call: TRBD1
cdr3_aa: CASSSGTGHEKLFF
cdr3_nt: TGCGCCAGCAGCTCCGGGACAGGACATGAAAAACTGTTTTTT

clone_size: -
j_call: TRBJ1-2
v_call: TRBV6-2/TRBV6-3
d_call: TRBD1
cdr3_aa: CASSITGDYGYTF
cdr3_nt: TGTGCCAGCAGCATCACAGGGGACTATGGCTACACCTTC

clone_size: many
j_call: TRBJ2-1
v_call: TRBV7-9
d_call: TRBD1
cdr3_aa: CASSLAIGQGIVNEQFF
cdr3_nt: TGTGCCAGCAGCTTAGCGATCGGACAGGGGATCGTAAATGAGCAGTTCTTC

clone_size: few
j_call: TRBJ1-4
v_call: TRBV7-4
d_call: -
cdr3_aa: CASSKNSNTHEKLFF
cdr3_nt: TGTGCCAGCAGTAAAAACAGCAACACGCATGAAAAACTGTTTTTT

clone_size: many
j_call: TRBJ1-1
v_call: TRBV7-2
d_call: TRBD1
cdr3_aa: CASSLEQGAEAFF
cdr3_nt: TGTGCCAGCAGCTTAGAACAGGGGGCCGAAGCTTTCTTT

clone_size: many
j_call: TRBJ2-5
v_call: TRBV7-2
d_call: TRBD2
cdr3_aa: CASTYGGSGGAGETQYF
cdr3_nt: TGTGCCAGCACCTACGGGGGTAGCGGGGGGGCAGGGGAGACCCAGTACTTC

clone_size: few
j_call: TRBJ1-1
v_call: TRBV28
d_call: -
cdr3_aa: CASSLGHHLTKAFF
cdr3_nt: TGTGCCAGCAGTTTAGGACACCATCTCACTAAAGCTTTCTTT

clone_size: few
j_call: TRBJ2-5
v_call: TRBV12-3/TRBV12-4
d_call: -
cdr3_aa: CASSYRTPGMETQYF
cdr3_nt: TGTGCCAGCAGTTATAGGACTCCGGGGATGGAGACCCAGTACTTC

clone_size: many
j_call: TRBJ2-3
v_call: TRBV28
d_call: TRBD2
cdr3_aa: CASSLGLAGATTQYF
cdr3_nt: TGTGCCAGCAGCCTGGGGCTAGCGGGGGCGACTACGCAGTATTTT

clone_size: many
j_call: TRBJ1-1
v_call: TRBV5-1
d_call: -
cdr3_aa: CASSPGRSGGLNTEAFF
cdr3_nt: TGCGCCAGCAGCCCCGGTCGCTCGGGCGGCTTGAACACTGAAGCTTTCTTT

clone_size: few
j_call: TRBJ1-1
v_call: TRBV4-1
d_call: -
cdr3_aa: CASSHPGELNTEAFF
cdr3_nt: TGCGCCAGCAGCCACCCCGGTGAGTTGAACACTGAAGCTTTCTTT

clone_size: many
j_call: TRBJ1-1
v_call: TRBV7-9
d_call: TRBD1
cdr3_aa: CASSSTGGMNTEAFF
cdr3_nt: TGTGCCAGCAGCTCCACAGGGGGCATGAACACTGAAGCTTTCTTT

clone_size: many
j_call: TRBJ2-5
v_call: TRBV28
d_call: TRBD1
cdr3_aa: CASRTGTEVETQYF
cdr3_nt: TGTGCCAGCAGGACCGGGACAGAGGTAGAGACCCAGTACTTC

clone_size: few
j_call: TRBJ2-3
v_call: TRBV5-4
d_call: -
cdr3_aa: CASSGFDTDTQYF
cdr3_nt: TGTGCCAGCTCGGGCTTTGACACAGATACGCAGTATTTT

clone_size: many
j_call: TRBJ2-7
v_call: TRBV28
d_call: -
cdr3_aa: CASSRGHDYEQYF
cdr3_nt: TGTGCCAGCAGTAGGGGACACGACTACGAGCAGTACTTC

clone_size: -
j_call: TRBJ2-7
v_call: TRBV7-8
d_call: -
cdr3_aa: CASSRTPSSYEQYF
cdr3_nt: TGTGCCAGCAGCCGGACACCGAGCTCCTACGAGCAGTACTTC

clone_size: -
j_call: TRBJ2-5
v_call: TRBV5-4
d_call: -
cdr3_aa: CASSLRDQETQYF
cdr3_nt: TGTGCCAGCAGCTTGCGGGATCAAGAGACCCAGTACTTC

clone_size: many
j_call: TRBJ2-1
v_call: TRBV3-1
d_call: -
cdr3_aa: CASSQAATEQFF
cdr3_nt: TGTGCCAGCAGCCAAGCAGCGACTGAGCAGTTCTTC

clone_size: many
j_call: TRBJ2-7
v_call: TRBV20-1
d_call: -
cdr3_aa: CSARRLTYEQYF
cdr3_nt: TGCAGTGCTAGACGGCTGACCTACGAGCAGTACTTC

clone_size: many
j_call: TRBJ1-6
v_call: TRBV20-1
d_call: -
cdr3_aa: CSARRGRGSYNSPLHF
cdr3_nt: TGCAGTGCTCGGAGGGGCAGGGGTTCCTATAATTCACCCCTCCACTTT

clone_size: many
j_call: TRBJ1-2
v_call: TRBV20-1
d_call: TRBD1
cdr3_aa: CSAFDREGSGTF
cdr3_nt: TGCAGTGCTTTTGACAGGGAAGGCTCGGGCACCTTC

clone_size: many
j_call: TRBJ2-4
v_call: TRBV18
d_call: -
cdr3_aa: CASSLLAKNIQYF
cdr3_nt: TGTGCCAGCTCACTACTAGCCAAAAACATTCAGTACTTC

clone_size: few
j_call: TRBJ1-5
v_call: TRBV3-1
d_call: -
cdr3_aa: CASSPTYSNQPQHF
cdr3_nt: TGTGCCAGCAGTCCGACGTACAGCAATCAGCCCCAGCATTTT

clone_size: few
j_call: TRBJ2-1
v_call: TRBV5-5
d_call: -
cdr3_aa: CASSLEVGGYNEQFF
cdr3_nt: TGTGCCAGCAGCTTGGAAGTGGGGGGCTACAATGAGCAGTTCTTC

clone_size: many
j_call: TRBJ2-1
v_call: TRBV19
d_call: -
cdr3_aa: CASSIYNEQFF
cdr3_nt: TGTGCCAGCAGCATCTACAATGAGCAGTTCTTC